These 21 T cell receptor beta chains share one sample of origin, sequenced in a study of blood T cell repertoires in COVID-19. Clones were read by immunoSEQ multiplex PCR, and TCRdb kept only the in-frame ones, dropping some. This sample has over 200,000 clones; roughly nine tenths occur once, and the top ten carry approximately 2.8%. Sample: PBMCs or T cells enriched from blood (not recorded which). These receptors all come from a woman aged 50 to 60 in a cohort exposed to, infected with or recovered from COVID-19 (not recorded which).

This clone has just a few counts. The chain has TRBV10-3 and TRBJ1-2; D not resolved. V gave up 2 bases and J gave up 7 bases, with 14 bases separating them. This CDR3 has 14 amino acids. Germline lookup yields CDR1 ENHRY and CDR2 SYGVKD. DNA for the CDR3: TGTGCCATCAGTGAGCGTCTAGAGGGCGCTGGCTACACCTTC. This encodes CAISERLEGAGYTF.

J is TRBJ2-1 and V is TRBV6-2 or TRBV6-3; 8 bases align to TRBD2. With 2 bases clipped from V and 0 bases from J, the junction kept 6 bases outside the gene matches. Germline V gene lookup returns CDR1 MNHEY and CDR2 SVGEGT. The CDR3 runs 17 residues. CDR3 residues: CASSYVGGGSSYNEQFF. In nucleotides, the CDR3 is TGTGCCAGCAGTTACGTCGGCGGGGGGAGCTCCTACAATGAGCAGTTCTTC.

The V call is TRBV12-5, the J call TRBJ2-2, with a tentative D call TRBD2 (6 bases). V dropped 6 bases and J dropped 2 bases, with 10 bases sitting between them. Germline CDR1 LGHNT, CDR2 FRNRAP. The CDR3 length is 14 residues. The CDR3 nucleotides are TGTGCTAGTGGGGAGGGGTTTAACACCGGGGAGCTGTTTTTT. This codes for CASGEGFNTGELFF.

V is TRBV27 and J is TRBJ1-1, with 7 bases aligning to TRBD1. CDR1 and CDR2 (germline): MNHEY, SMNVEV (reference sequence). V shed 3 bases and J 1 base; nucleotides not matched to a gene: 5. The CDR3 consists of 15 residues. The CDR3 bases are TGTGCCAGCAGTTTCGAGGCAGGGGGGAACACTGAAGCTTTCTTT. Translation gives CASSFEAGGNTEAFF.

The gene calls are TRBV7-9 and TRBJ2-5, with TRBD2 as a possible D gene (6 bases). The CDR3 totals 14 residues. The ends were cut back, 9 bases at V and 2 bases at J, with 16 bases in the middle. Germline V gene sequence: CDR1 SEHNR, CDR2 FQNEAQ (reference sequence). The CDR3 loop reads CASAMAGQQETQYF. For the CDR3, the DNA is TGTGCCAGTGCCATGGCGGGGCAACAAGAGACCCAGTACTTC.

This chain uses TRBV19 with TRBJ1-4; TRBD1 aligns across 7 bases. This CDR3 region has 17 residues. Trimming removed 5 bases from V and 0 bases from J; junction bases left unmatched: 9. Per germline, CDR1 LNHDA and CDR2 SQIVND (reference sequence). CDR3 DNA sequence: TGTGCCAGTAGTGCGGTTCGCAGGGGGGCAACTAATGAAAAACTGTTTTTT. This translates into CASSAVRRGATNEKLFF.

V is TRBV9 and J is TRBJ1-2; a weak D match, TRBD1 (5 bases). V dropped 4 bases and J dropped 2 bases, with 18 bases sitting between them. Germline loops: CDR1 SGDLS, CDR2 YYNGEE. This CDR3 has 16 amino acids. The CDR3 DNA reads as TGTGCCAGCAGCCCCCTCCTCGGGGGAAGGAACTATGGCTACACCTTC. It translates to CASSPLLGGRNYGYTF.

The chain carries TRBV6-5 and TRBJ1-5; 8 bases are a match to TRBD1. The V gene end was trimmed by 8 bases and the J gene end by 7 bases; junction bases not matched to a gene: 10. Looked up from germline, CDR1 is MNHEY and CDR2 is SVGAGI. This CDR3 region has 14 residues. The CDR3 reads CASSYRGVGQPQHF. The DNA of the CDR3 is TGTGCCAGCTCCTACAGGGGGGTAGGGCAGCCCCAGCATTTT.

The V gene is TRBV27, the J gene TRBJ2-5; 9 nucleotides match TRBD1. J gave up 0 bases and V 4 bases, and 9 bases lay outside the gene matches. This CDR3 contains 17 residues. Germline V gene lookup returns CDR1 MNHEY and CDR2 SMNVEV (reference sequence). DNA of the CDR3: TGTGCCAGCAGTTCCAACCGGGACAGGGCATACCAAGAGACCCAGTACTTC. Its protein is CASSSNRDRAYQETQYF.

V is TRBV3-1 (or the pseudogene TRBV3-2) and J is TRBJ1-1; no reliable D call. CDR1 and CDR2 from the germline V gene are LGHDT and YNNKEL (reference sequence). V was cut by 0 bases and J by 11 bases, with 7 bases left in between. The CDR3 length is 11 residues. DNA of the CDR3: TGTGCCAGCAGCCAAGAGAGTCGTGCTTTCTTT. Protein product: CASSQESRAFF.

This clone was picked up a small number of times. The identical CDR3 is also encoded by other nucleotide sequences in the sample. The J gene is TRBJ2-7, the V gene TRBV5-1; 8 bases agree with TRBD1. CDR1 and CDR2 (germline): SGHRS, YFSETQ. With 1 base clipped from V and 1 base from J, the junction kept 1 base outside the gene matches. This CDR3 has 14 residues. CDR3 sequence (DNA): TGCGCCAGCAGCTTGCGGACAGGGTCCTACGAGCAGTACTTC. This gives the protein CASSLRTGSYEQYF.

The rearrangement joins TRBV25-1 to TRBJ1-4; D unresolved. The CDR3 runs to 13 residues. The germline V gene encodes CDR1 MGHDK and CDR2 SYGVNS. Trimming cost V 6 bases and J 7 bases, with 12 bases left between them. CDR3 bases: TGTGCCAGCAGATCGTTATCGGGTGAAAAACTGTTTTTT. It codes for CASRSLSGEKLFF. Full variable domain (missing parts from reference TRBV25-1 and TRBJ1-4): EADIYQTPRYLVIGTGKKITLECSQTMGHDKMYWYQQDPGMELHLIHYSYGVNSTEKGDLSSESTVSRIRTEHFPLTLESARPSHTSQYLCASRSLSGEKLFFGSGTQLSVL.

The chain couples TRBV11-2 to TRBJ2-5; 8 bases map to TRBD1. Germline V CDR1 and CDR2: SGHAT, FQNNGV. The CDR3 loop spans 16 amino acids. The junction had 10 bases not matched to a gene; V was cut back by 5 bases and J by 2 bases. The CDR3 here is CASSTVQGAGQETQYF. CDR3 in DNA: TGTGCCAGCAGCACAGTCCAGGGGGCGGGTCAAGAGACCCAGTACTTC.

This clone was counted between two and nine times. Here the CDR3 DNA reads TGTGCCAGCAGCCAAGATCTGGAGGGCTACACCTTC. Translating gives CASSQDLEGYTF. The chain joins TRBV14 to TRBJ1-2; no definite D call. The CDR3 sequence is 12 residues long. Trimming left V 0 bases short and J 8 bases short, with 7 bases between. Germline lookup yields CDR1 SGHDN and CDR2 FVKESK.

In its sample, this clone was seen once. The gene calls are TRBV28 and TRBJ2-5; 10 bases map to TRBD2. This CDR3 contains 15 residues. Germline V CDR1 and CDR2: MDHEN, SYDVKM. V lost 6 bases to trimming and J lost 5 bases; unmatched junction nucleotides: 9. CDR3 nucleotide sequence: TGTGCCAGCAGCTCGAGCGGGGGGGCGGCGGAGACCCAGTACTTC. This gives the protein CASSSSGGAAETQYF.

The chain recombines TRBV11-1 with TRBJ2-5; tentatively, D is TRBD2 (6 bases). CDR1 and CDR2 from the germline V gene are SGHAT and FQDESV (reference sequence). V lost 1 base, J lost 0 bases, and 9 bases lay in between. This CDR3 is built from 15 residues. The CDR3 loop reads CASSLVGDYQETQYF. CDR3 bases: TGTGCCAGCAGCTTAGTGGGGGACTACCAAGAGACCCAGTACTTC. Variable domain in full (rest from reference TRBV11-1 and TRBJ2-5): EAEVAQSPRYKITEKSQAVAFWCDPISGHATLYWYRQILGQGPELLVQFQDESVVDDSQLPKDRFSAERLKGVDSTLKIQPAELGDSAMYLCASSLVGDYQETQYFGPGTRLLVL.

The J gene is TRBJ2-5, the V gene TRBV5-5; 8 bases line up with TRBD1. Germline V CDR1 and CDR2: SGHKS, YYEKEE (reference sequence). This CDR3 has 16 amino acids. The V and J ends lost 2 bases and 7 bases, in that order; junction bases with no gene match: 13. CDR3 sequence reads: CASSFQRTGTRGTQYF. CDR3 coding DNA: TGTGCCAGCAGCTTCCAGAGGACAGGGACTCGGGGGACCCAGTACTTC. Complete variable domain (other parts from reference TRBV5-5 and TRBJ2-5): DAGVTQSPTHLIKTRGQQVTLRCSPISGHKSVSWYQQVLGQGPQFIFQYYEKEERGRGNFPDRFSARQFPNYSSELNVNALLLGDSALYLCASSFQRTGTRGTQYFGPGTRLLVL.

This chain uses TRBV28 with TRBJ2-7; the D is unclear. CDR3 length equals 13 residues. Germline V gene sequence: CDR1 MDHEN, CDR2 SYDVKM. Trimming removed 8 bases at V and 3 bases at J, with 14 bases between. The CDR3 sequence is CASRLTVVYEQYF. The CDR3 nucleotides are TGTGCCAGCCGACTTACGGTCGTCTACGAGCAGTACTTC.

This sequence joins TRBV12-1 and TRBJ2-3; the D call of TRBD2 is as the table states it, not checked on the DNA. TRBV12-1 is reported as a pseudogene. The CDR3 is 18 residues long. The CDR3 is CASSFIRTSGGATDTQYF. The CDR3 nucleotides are TGTGCCAGCAGCTTTATTAGGACTAGCGGGGGGGCCACAGATACGCAGTATTTT.

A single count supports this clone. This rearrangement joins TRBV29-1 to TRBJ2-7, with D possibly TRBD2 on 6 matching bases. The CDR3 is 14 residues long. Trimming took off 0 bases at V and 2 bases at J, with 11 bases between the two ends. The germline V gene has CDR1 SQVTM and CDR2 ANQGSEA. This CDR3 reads CSVEEEGPPYEQYF. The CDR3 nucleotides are TGCAGCGTTGAAGAGGAGGGTCCCCCCTACGAGCAGTACTTC.

The CDR3: CASSQDWGWGYGYTF. DNA for the CDR3: TGCGCCAGCAGCCAAGATTGGGGCTGGGGCTATGGCTACACCTTC. V gene TRBV4-3 combines with J gene TRBJ1-2; maybe TRBD1 (5 bases). Germline CDR1 reads LGHNA; CDR2 reads YSLEER. Trimming took 0 bases from V and 4 from J, leaving 12 bases between them. The CDR3 runs 15 residues.